Each of the 22 T cell receptor beta chains below was sequenced from the same sample in a study of blood T cell repertoires in COVID-19. TCRdb's copy holds only in-frame clones and misses some; the assay was immunoSEQ multiplex PCR. The sample has about 400,000 clones, over 85% seen once; the top ten hold 1.7%. Sequenced: PBMCs or T cells enriched from blood (not recorded which). The receptors were sampled from a woman aged 25-40 years who had recovered from COVID-19.

The chain links TRBV3-1 (or the pseudogene TRBV3-2) to TRBJ2-1; 10 positions agree with TRBD2. The CDR3 length is 16 residues. After removal of 5 bases from V and 4 bases from J, the junction contained 8 bases not matched to a gene. CDR1 is LGHDT and CDR2 is YNNKEL in the germline V gene (reference sequence). The CDR3 spells CASSYRSGGTYNEQFF. The CDR3, as DNA: TGTGCCAGCAGCTATCGTAGCGGGGGGACATACAATGAGCAGTTCTTC.

The CDR3 is CASSTWTGVDYGYTF. CDR3 in DNA: TGTGCCAGTAGTACCTGGACAGGGGTAGACTATGGCTACACCTTC. The V call is TRBV19, the J call TRBJ1-2, with 9 bases lining up with TRBD1. The V segment lost 4 bases and the J segment 3 bases; nucleotides outside the gene matches: 6. The CDR3 is 15 residues long. Per germline, CDR1 LNHDA and CDR2 SQIVND (reference sequence).

The genes are TRBV5-6 and TRBJ1-2, with D tentatively TRBD1 (5 bases). Germline V gene lookup returns CDR1 SGHDT and CDR2 YYEEEE. The CDR3 sequence is 18 residues long. Trimming cost V 0 bases and J 5 bases, with 23 bases left between them. CDR3 in amino acids: CASSLGNGPSRGLYGYTF. The CDR3 nucleotides are TGTGCCAGCAGCTTGGGTAACGGCCCCTCTCGGGGGTTATATGGCTACACCTTC. Variable domain in full (rest from reference TRBV5-6 and TRBJ1-2): DAGVTQSPTHLIKTRGQQVTLRCSPKSGHDTVSWYQQALGQGPQFIFQYYEEEERQRGNFPDRFSGHQFPNYSSELNVNALLLGDSALYLCASSLGNGPSRGLYGYTFGSGTRLTVV.

The chain is built from TRBV7-8 and TRBJ1-5; 8 nucleotides align to TRBD1. V shed 1 base, J shed 7 bases, and the junction held 12 bases outside the gene matches. The length of the CDR3 is 17 residues. From germline, CDR1 is SGHVS and CDR2 FQNEAQ. The DNA of the CDR3 is TGTGCCAGCAGCTTAGGCGCACCGGGACAGGTGGGCCAGCCCCAGCATTTT. Translation: CASSLGAPGQVGQPQHF.

The CDR3 spells CASGAGGPNEQFF. The CDR3 DNA sequence: TGTGCCAGCGGCGCGGGAGGGCCCAATGAGCAGTTCTTC. The V call is TRBV27, the J call TRBJ2-1; 9 bases fit TRBD2. Germline lookup yields CDR1 MNHEY and CDR2 SMNVEV (reference sequence). V lost 8 bases and J lost 6; bases outside the gene matches: 5. There are 13 residues in the CDR3.

V gene TRBV24-1 combines with J gene TRBJ1-2; 9 bases are a match to TRBD1. Germline V gene lookup returns CDR1 KGHDR and CDR2 SFDVKD. Germline trimming cut 5 bases from V and 8 bases from J; bases unmatched to any gene: 5. This CDR3 spans 13 amino acids. The CDR3 here is CATSVSTGGGYTF. The CDR3 bases are TGTGCCACCAGTGTCTCGACAGGGGGAGGCTACACCTTC.

This sequence joins TRBV28 and TRBJ1-2, with D unclear. The CDR3 contains 11 residues. The V gene's germline CDR1 is MDHEN and CDR2 SYDVKM. Trimming removed 11 bases at V and 10 bases at J, with 17 bases between. For the CDR3, the DNA is TGTGCCTCCCAGGCACAGACCGTCTACACCTTC. Residues: CASQAQTVYTF.

The sample holds one count of this clone. The rearrangement joins TRBV12-3 or TRBV12-4 to TRBJ1-2, with 9 bases matching TRBD1. The CDR3 consists of 13 residues. V trimming: 6 bases; J trimming: 4 bases; junction bases outside the gene matches: 3. The CDR3 loop is CASRGQGGYGYTF. In nucleotides, the CDR3 is TGTGCCAGCAGGGGACAGGGTGGCTATGGCTACACCTTC.

This clone turned up a few times. The CDR3 region is CASSLVSPSAGPNYGYTF. The CDR3 nucleotides are TGTGCCAGCTCACTCGTCTCTCCGTCGGCAGGGCCGAACTATGGCTACACCTTC. This chain links TRBV18 with TRBJ1-2; D is perhaps TRBD1 (5 bases). CDR3 size: 18 residues. Germline CDR1 and CDR2: KGHSH and LQKENI. Trimming took off 4 bases at V and 2 bases at J, with 23 bases between the two ends.

V usage is TRBV27 and J usage is TRBJ1-6; D might be TRBD1 (6 bases). V lost 7 bases, J lost 1 base, and 11 bases lay in between. CDR3 length: 15 amino acids. The germline gives CDR1 MNHEY, CDR2 SMNVEV (reference sequence). The CDR3 bases are TGTGCCAGCACCTTGAGGGGGTCCTATAATTCACCCCTCCACTTT. The encoded protein is CASTLRGSYNSPLHF.

The chain links TRBV4-1 to TRBJ1-2; D is perhaps TRBD1 (6 bases). Germline values: CDR1 MGHRA, CDR2 YSYEKL. Trimming stripped 6 bases from V and 3 bases from J, with 17 bases between. This CDR3 region has 15 residues. The CDR3 DNA sequence: TGCGCCAGCAGTCACAAGGCAGGGGCCTACTATGGCTACACCTTC. Translation: CASSHKAGAYYGYTF.

The chain joins TRBV11-2 to TRBJ2-3; 7 nucleotides match TRBD1. CDR1 is SGHAT, CDR2 FQNNGV, per germline. The CDR3 runs 10 residues. The V segment lost 11 bases and the J segment 8 bases; nucleotides outside the gene matches: 4. This CDR3 is CAFNRGTQYF. CDR3 nucleotide sequence: TGTGCCTTCAACAGGGGTACGCAGTATTTT.

This clone was seen at least ten times. The gene calls are TRBV25-1 and TRBJ2-3; D perhaps matches TRBD1 (7 bases). Germline CDR1 is MGHDK and CDR2 is SYGVNS. The V end was cut by 7 bases, the J end by 0 bases, with 14 bases between. The CDR3 length is 15 residues. The CDR3 DNA follows: TGTGCCAGCACCAAACAGGGGACTAGCACAGATACGCAGTATTTT. Translating gives CASTKQGTSTDTQYF.

The rearrangement uses TRBV9 and TRBJ1-2, with a weak D call TRBD1 (5 bases). Germline V gene lookup returns CDR1 SGDLS and CDR2 YYNGEE. The CDR3 is 15 amino acids. Trimming left V 0 bases short and J 3 bases short, with 12 bases between. The CDR3 nucleotides read TGTGCCAGCAGCGTAGCGCCCAGGGCGGACTATGGCTACACCTTC. Protein sequence: CASSVAPRADYGYTF.

The CDR3 spells CASRMTGLNEKLFF. DNA for the CDR3: TGCGCCAGCAGAATGACAGGGTTAAATGAAAAACTGTTTTTT. The V gene is TRBV5-1, the J gene TRBJ1-4; 7 positions agree with TRBD1. The V gene end was trimmed by 5 bases and the J gene end by 5 bases; junction bases not matched to a gene: 6. In germline, CDR1 is SGHRS, CDR2 YFSETQ. CDR3 length: 14 amino acids.

This chain links TRBV6-1 with TRBJ1-4, with 9 positions matching TRBD1. With 4 bases clipped from V and 2 bases from J, the junction kept 17 bases outside the gene matches. CDR1 and CDR2 from the germline V gene are MNHNS and SASEGT. This CDR3 spans 20 amino acids. The DNA of the CDR3 is TGTGCCAGCAGTGCTAACCTCGGGACAGGGAAATTGTCCACTAATGAAAAACTGTTTTTT. It encodes CASSANLGTGKLSTNEKLFF.

This clone was observed once. This chain links TRBV29-1 with TRBJ1-2, with TRBD1 identical over 7 bases. The V gene end was trimmed by 2 bases and the J gene end by 6 bases; junction bases not matched to a gene: 9. This CDR3 spans 14 amino acids. Germline CDR1 SQVTM, CDR2 ANQGSEA. The CDR3 loop reads CSVETGTGENGYTF. CDR3 DNA: TGCAGCGTTGAAACGGGAACAGGGGAGAATGGCTACACCTTC.

The chain uses TRBV3-1 (or the pseudogene TRBV3-2) and TRBJ2-1, with TRBD2 matching 14 bases. The CDR3 consists of 15 residues. Germline V gene sequence: CDR1 LGHDT, CDR2 YNNKEL (reference sequence). J was trimmed by 7 bases and V by 4 bases; bases with no gene match: 3. The CDR3 reads CASSLGLAGVNEQFF. CDR3 DNA sequence: TGTGCCAGCAGCCTGGGACTAGCGGGAGTTAATGAGCAGTTCTTC.

V usage is TRBV7-3 and J usage is TRBJ1-1; a possible D gene is TRBD1 (5 bases). Germline-derived CDR1 and CDR2 are SGHTA and FQGTGA. The CDR3 has 14 amino acids. Trimming removed 2 bases from V and 5 bases from J, with 12 bases in between. CDR3 protein: CASSLLGGDTEAFF. The CDR3 region has the DNA TGTGCCAGCAGCTTACTCGGGGGAGATACTGAAGCTTTCTTT. Complete variable domain (other parts from reference TRBV7-3 and TRBJ1-1): GAGVSQTPSNKVTEKGKYVELRCDPISGHTALYWYRQSLGQGPEFLIYFQGTGAADDSGLPNDRFFAVRPEGSVSTLKIQRTERGDSAVYLCASSLLGGDTEAFFGQGTRLTVV.

This sequence joins TRBV19 and TRBJ2-7; D possibly corresponds to TRBD2 (5 bases). The V end lost 7 bases, the J end lost 1 base, and 8 bases lay between the germline ends. Germline CDR1 is LNHDA and CDR2 is SQIVND (reference sequence). CDR3 size: 12 residues. The CDR3 is CASKTGSYEQYF. CDR3 in DNA: TGTGCCAGTAAGACGGGATCCTACGAGCAGTACTTC.

This clone was counted once. The rearrangement joins TRBV6-4 to TRBJ2-2, with D perhaps matching TRBD1 (6 bases). V was trimmed by 7 bases and J by 0 bases, leaving 9 bases between them. Germline CDR1 is MRHNA and CDR2 is SNTAGT. The CDR3 runs 14 residues. DNA for the CDR3: TGTGCCAGCACCGGACAGCCGAACACCGGGGAGCTGTTTTTT. Its translation is CASTGQPNTGELFF.

The chain employs TRBV20-1 and TRBJ1-5, with D perhaps TRBD1 (5 bases). V was shortened by 7 bases and J by 2 bases, with 24 bases between the two germline ends. The CDR3 runs 17 residues. The V gene's germline CDR1 is DFQATT and CDR2 SNEGSKA (reference sequence). The CDR3 loop reads CSVSKSGGVRGNQPQHF. The CDR3 DNA reads as TGCAGTGTTAGTAAATCTGGCGGGGTCAGGGGCAATCAGCCCCAGCATTTT.